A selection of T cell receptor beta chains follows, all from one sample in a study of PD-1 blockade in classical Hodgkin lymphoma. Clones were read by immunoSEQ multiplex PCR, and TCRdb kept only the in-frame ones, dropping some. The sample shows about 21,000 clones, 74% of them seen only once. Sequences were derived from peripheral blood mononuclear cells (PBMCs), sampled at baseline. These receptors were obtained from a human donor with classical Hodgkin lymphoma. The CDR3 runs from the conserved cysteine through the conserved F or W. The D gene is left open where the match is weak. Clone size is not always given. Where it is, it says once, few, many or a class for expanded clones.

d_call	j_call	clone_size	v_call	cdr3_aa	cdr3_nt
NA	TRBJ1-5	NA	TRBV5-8	CASSRTWGADSNQPQHF	TGTGCCAGCAGCCGGACCTGGGGGGCGGATAGCAATCAGCCCCAGCATTTT
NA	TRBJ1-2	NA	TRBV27	CASSWDGTNYGYTF	TGTGCCAGCAGTTGGGACGGAACTAACTATGGCTACACCTTC
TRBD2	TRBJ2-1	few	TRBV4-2	CASSQASLASGRASLPFF	TGTGCCAGCAGCCAAGCCTCACTAGCAAGCGGGAGGGCCTCCCTCCCGTTCTTC
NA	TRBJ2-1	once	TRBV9	CASSVGGLGLLSHYNEQFF	TGTGCCAGCAGCGTAGGAGGGCTAGGCCTATTATCCCATTACAATGAGCAGTTCTTC
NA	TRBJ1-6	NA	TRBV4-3	CASSQGFIVGPRGSPLHF	TGCGCCAGCAGCCAAGGGTTCATAGTCGGGCCTCGAGGTTCACCCCTCCACTTT
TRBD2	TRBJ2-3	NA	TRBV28	CASSIHGLSGRAGDTQYF	TGTGCCAGCAGTATCCACGGACTAAGCGGGAGAGCTGGAGATACGCAGTATTTT
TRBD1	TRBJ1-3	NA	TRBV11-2	CASSSGTGSGNTIYF	TGTGCCAGCAGCTCCGGGACAGGCTCTGGAAACACCATATATTTT
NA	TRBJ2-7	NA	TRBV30	CAWSVGGEQYF	TGTGCCTGGAGTGTAGGGGGCGAGCAGTACTTC
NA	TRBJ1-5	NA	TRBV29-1	CSVSEGFLGNQPQHF	TGCAGCGTTTCGGAGGGGTTCTTGGGCAATCAGCCCCAGCATTTT
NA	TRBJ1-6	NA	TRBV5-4	CASSSPNEGSYNSPLHF	TGTGCCAGCAGCTCGCCTAATGAGGGCTCCTATAATTCACCCCTCCACTTT
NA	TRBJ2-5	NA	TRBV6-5	CASSFQETQYF	TGTGCCAGCAGTTTCCAAGAGACCCAGTACTTC
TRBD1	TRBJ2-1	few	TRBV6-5	CASRTGGPYNEQFF	TGTGCCAGCAGGACAGGGGGGCCCTACAATGAGCAGTTCTTC
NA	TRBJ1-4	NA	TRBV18	CASSPGATNEKLFF	TGTGCCAGCTCACCAGGGGCAACTAATGAAAAACTGTTTTTT
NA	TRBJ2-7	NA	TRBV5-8	CASSRGTGSYEQYF	TGTGCCAGCAGCCGTGGGACCGGCTCCTACGAGCAGTACTTC
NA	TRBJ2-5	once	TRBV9	CASSVTGWQETQYF	TGTGCCAGCAGCGTCACAGGGTGGCAAGAGACCCAGTACTTC
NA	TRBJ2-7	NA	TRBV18	CASSPRVPRTAYEQYF	TGTGCCAGCTCACCACGCGTCCCCAGAACAGCCTACGAGCAGTACTTC
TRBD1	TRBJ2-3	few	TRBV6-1	CASSTGTGVTDTQYF	TGTGCCAGCAGTACCGGGACAGGGGTCACAGATACGCAGTATTTT